The 17 T cell receptor beta chains listed next were all sequenced from one sample in a study of control samples from healthy donors and cancer patients. Sequenced by immunoSEQ multiplex PCR; TCRdb stores in-frame clones only, minus some. The repertoire holds 390,000 or so clones, with 80% to 95% as singletons. Sequencing was performed on PBMCs. These receptors were collected from a man aged 40-50 years with head and neck cancer.

The chain carries TRBV24-1 and TRBJ2-2; 7 positions agree with TRBD1. Trimming cost V 5 bases and J 0 bases; bases outside gene matches: 2. CDR1 and CDR2 (germline): KGHDR, SFDVKD. The CDR3 length is 15 residues. The CDR3 here is CATSVGQTNTGELFF. Written as DNA, the CDR3 is TGTGCCACCAGTGTGGGACAGACGAACACCGGGGAGCTGTTTTTT.

The V gene is TRBV19, the J gene TRBJ1-5; D gene uncertain. The CDR3 totals 12 residues. Trimming cost V 5 bases and J 5 bases, with 7 bases left between them. CDR1 is LNHDA, CDR2 SQIVND, per germline (reference sequence). The DNA for the CDR3 is TGTGCCAGTAGTGATAGGGATCAGCCCCAGCATTTT. This encodes CASSDRDQPQHF.

The V call is TRBV19, the J call TRBJ1-1; 8 bases map to TRBD1. This CDR3 comprises 14 residues. The junction had 11 bases not matched to a gene; V was cut back by 6 bases and J by 8 bases. Germline V gene sequence: CDR1 LNHDA, CDR2 SQIVND (reference sequence). For the CDR3, the DNA is TGTGCCAGTAGCCCCGGGACAGGTCTCGGCGAAGCTTTCTTT. Translating it yields CASSPGTGLGEAFF.

The chain links TRBV15 to TRBJ1-2; a weak D match, TRBD1 (5 bases). This CDR3 comprises 12 residues. The V and J ends lost 1 base and 7 bases respectively, with 7 bases between them. Germline assignment: CDR1 LNHNV and CDR2 YYDKDF (reference sequence). CDR3 amino acids: CATSRVRGGYTF. As DNA, the CDR3 is TGTGCCACCAGCAGAGTAAGGGGTGGCTACACCTTC.

The V gene is TRBV6-4, the J gene TRBJ2-1; 13 bases align to TRBD2. V gave up 11 bases and J gave up 8 bases; unmatched junction bases: 3. The germline V gene has CDR1 MRHNA and CDR2 SNTAGT. The CDR3 has 12 residues. The CDR3 nucleotides are TGTGCCGGCGGACTAGCGGGAGATGAGCAGTTCTTC. Translating gives CAGGLAGDEQFF.

This chain uses TRBV9 with TRBJ2-5; 8 nucleotides match TRBD2. This CDR3 has 16 residues. The V and J ends lost 0 bases and 2 bases, in that order; junction bases with no gene match: 6. Looked up from germline, CDR1 is SGDLS and CDR2 is YYNGEE. CDR3 sequence reads: CASSVAATSGQETQYF. CDR3 DNA: TGTGCCAGCAGCGTAGCGGCAACTAGCGGTCAAGAGACCCAGTACTTC.

This rearrangement joins TRBV6-4 to TRBJ2-5; 7 bases line up with TRBD2. The CDR3 sequence is 19 residues long. Trimming took 6 bases from V and 1 from J; bases not matched to a gene: 20. The germline V gene has CDR1 MRHNA and CDR2 SNTAGT. The CDR3 DNA reads TGTGCCAGCAGCCACGAAGGAAGTTCCCTAGCGGCCCTCCAAGAGACCCAGTACTTC. Its translation is CASSHEGSSLAALQETQYF.

This chain joins TRBV4-2 and TRBJ1-3; D unclear. V lost 3 bases to trimming and J lost 4 bases, with 16 bases between them. Per germline, CDR1 LGHNA and CDR2 YNFKEQ. This CDR3 is built from 16 residues. Written as DNA, the CDR3 is TGTGCCAGCAGCCATCCTCGGCCACCCGTCGGAAACACCATATATTTT. It encodes CASSHPRPPVGNTIYF.

In this sample, this clone turned up once. The chain links TRBV18 to TRBJ1-5; no definite D call. Germline lookup yields CDR1 KGHSH and CDR2 LQKENI. The V end was cut by 6 bases, the J end by 4 bases, with 13 bases between. CDR3 length: 14 amino acids. The CDR3 protein is CASSPGRENQPQHF. As DNA, the CDR3 is TGTGCCAGCTCGCCCGGGAGGGAAAATCAGCCCCAGCATTTT.

The V gene is TRBV10-3, the J gene TRBJ2-1; D is tentatively TRBD1 or TRBD2 (6 bases each). V lost 5 bases to trimming and J lost 7 bases, with 12 bases between them. The germline gives CDR1 ENHRY, CDR2 SYGVKD. This CDR3 comprises 13 residues. The CDR3 DNA sequence: TGTGCCATCAGTCTGGGGGGCGGGAATGAGCAGTTCTTC. Its protein is CAISLGGGNEQFF.

The chain has TRBV6-5 and TRBJ2-1, with D unclear. The germline CDR1 and CDR2 sequences are MNHEY and SVGAGI. V lost 2 bases, J lost 8 bases, and 13 bases lay in between. This CDR3 is built from 14 residues. The CDR3 sequence is CASSYGPQSHEQFF. CDR3 DNA: TGTGCCAGCAGTTACGGGCCCCAGTCGCATGAGCAGTTCTTC.

J is TRBJ2-7 and V is TRBV7-3; D gene ambiguous. The V end lost 4 bases, the J end lost 3 bases, and 25 bases lay between the germline ends. Germline V gene lookup returns CDR1 SGHTA and CDR2 FQGTGA. This CDR3 contains 18 residues. The CDR3 DNA follows: TGTGCCAGCAGCTCCCCACCTTTACACAACAAATACCACTACGAGCAGTACTTC. Translation gives CASSSPPLHNKYHYEQYF.

This clone was observed once. This sample also contains other DNA sequences that code for the same CDR3. V is TRBV27 and J is TRBJ2-5; D is uncertain. The germline V and J ends were trimmed by 6 bases and 5 bases, with 7 bases remaining between them. This CDR3 spans 11 amino acids. CDR1 is MNHEY and CDR2 is SMNVEV in the germline V gene (reference sequence). CDR3 bases: TGTGCCAGCAGCCTTGGGGAGACCCAGTACTTC. It specifies CASSLGETQYF.

The chain combines TRBV27 with TRBJ1-5; tentative D call: TRBD1 (5 bases). The CDR3 contains 14 residues. The V end was cut by 5 bases, the J end by 4 bases, with 12 bases between. Germline V gene data show CDR1 as MNHEY and CDR2 as SMNVEV (reference sequence). CDR3 sequence reads: CASSPQGRNQPQHF. As DNA, the CDR3 is TGTGCCAGCAGTCCTCAGGGACGAAATCAGCCCCAGCATTTT.

A few counts support this clone. The chain joins TRBV29-1 to TRBJ2-7; a possible D gene is TRBD1 (6 bases). There are 13 residues in the CDR3. The V gene's germline CDR1 is SQVTM and CDR2 ANQGSEA. Deletions cut 6 bases from V and 4 bases from J, with 16 bases between. The CDR3 DNA sequence: TGCAGCGTCGAAACCGGGACACTTTACGAGCAGTACTTC. Its translation is CSVETGTLYEQYF.

This rearrangement joins TRBV7-9 to TRBJ1-6; TRBD1 agrees at 7 bases. The CDR3 is made up of 12 amino acids. J was trimmed by 14 bases and V by 6 bases; bases with no gene match: 7. The germline V gene encodes CDR1 SEHNR and CDR2 FQNEAQ (reference sequence). DNA for the CDR3: TGTGCCAGCAGTGGGGACAGTTCGTCCCTCCACTTT. Translated: CASSGDSSSLHF.

J is TRBJ1-3 and V is TRBV4-1, with TRBD1 matching over 7 bases. Germline V gene sequence: CDR1 MGHRA, CDR2 YSYEKL. Germline trimming cut 0 bases from V and 5 bases from J; bases unmatched to any gene: 1. This CDR3 comprises 14 residues. The chain's CDR3 is CASSQETGRNTIYF. The CDR3 coding sequence is TGCGCCAGCAGCCAAGAGACAGGGCGAAACACCATATATTTT.